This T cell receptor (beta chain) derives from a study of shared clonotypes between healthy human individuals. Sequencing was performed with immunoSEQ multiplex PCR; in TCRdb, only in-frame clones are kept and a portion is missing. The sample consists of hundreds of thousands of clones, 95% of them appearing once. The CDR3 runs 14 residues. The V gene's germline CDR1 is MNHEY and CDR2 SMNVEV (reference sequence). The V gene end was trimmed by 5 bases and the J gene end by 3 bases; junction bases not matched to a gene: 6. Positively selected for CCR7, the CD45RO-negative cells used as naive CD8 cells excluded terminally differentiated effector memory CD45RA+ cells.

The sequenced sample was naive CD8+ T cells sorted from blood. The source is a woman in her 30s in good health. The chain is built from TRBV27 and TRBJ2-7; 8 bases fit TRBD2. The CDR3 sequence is CASSEGTSGYEQYF. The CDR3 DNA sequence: TGTGCCAGCAGTGAGGGAACTAGCGGCTACGAGCAGTACTTC.